This TCR beta chain originates from a study of T cell changes during pregnancy in multiple sclerosis. The V gene lost 5 bases and the J gene lost 3 bases, with 13 bases spanning the gap. The CDR3 extends over 15 amino acids. CDR1 is SGHTA, CDR2 FQGNSA, per germline. Profiling relied on immunoSEQ multiplex PCR, and the TCRdb table lists in-frame clones only, not all of them. The sample has more than 35,000 clones; around 90% are singletons. This receptor was identified in a female donor in good health, enrolled as a control in a pregnancy study. The input for sequencing was CD4+ T cells from peripheral blood mononuclear cells, taken after pregnancy. The J gene is TRBJ2-2, the V gene TRBV7-2; weak D call: TRBD2 (5 bases). The CDR3 loop reads CASSPVAGDTGELFF. The CDR3 coding sequence is TGTGCCAGCAGCCCCGTAGCCGGGGACACCGGGGAGCTGTTTTTT.